This T cell receptor beta chain was captured by sequencing in a study of blood T cell repertoires in COVID-19. In the study overall: Sources were T cells, B-cell-depleted T cells, or PBMCs; the material itself was cDNA or gDNA.

Under the authors' procedure: Reference gene primers were amplified, and this amplification served to estimate nucleated cell counts. TCRdb's copy holds only in-frame clones and misses some; the assay was immunoSEQ multiplex PCR. The DNA gave D and trimming, while V, J and clone size come from that table. The repertoire holds under 300,000 clones, with around 80% as singletons. In this sample, this clone turned up once. V trimming: 1 base; J trimming: 0 bases; junction bases outside the gene matches: 13. This CDR3 has 20 residues. CDR1 and CDR2 (germline): LNHDA, SQIVND (reference sequence). This receptor was taken from a middle-aged woman with active or convalescent COVID-19. The V call is TRBV19, the J call TRBJ1-5, with 9 bases that match TRBD1. Sequenced input: peripheral blood. The CDR3 DNA reads as TGTGCCAGTAGTATAGGAGCTGGACAGGGGCCCAAATATAGCAATCAGCCCCAGCATTTT. This gives the protein CASSIGAGQGPKYSNQPQHF.